The 20 T cell receptor beta chains listed next were all sequenced from one sample in a study of blood T cell repertoires in COVID-19. Generated by immunoSEQ multiplex PCR, the TCRdb table keeps only in-frame clones and is missing some. The table records roughly 150,000 clones, 84% of them present only once. The sequenced sample was peripheral blood. Every receptor here comes from a human donor in a cohort sampled during active COVID-19.

CDR3 sequence: CASRPYQGEVMNTEAFF. The CDR3 DNA follows: TGTGCCAGCAGACCTTACCAGGGGGAGGTGATGAACACTGAAGCTTTCTTT. This chain uses TRBV7-9 with TRBJ1-1; TRBD1 matches at 7 bases. The junction had 13 bases not matched to a gene; V was cut back by 6 bases and J by 0 bases. The germline V gene has CDR1 SEHNR and CDR2 FQNEAQ (reference sequence). The CDR3 runs 17 residues.

CDR3 in amino acids: CASSQGVGQGNTGELFF. The CDR3 region has the DNA TGCGCCAGCAGCCAAGGGGTCGGACAGGGAAACACCGGGGAGCTGTTTTTT. The V call is TRBV4-3, the J call TRBJ2-2, with 8 bases identical to TRBD1. Germline assignment: CDR1 LGHNA and CDR2 YSLEER. The CDR3 length is 17 residues. V dropped 1 base and J dropped 2; count of bases not matched to a gene: 6.

V usage is TRBV5-1 and J usage is TRBJ1-3, with 8 bases aligning to TRBD1. The V gene end was trimmed by 4 bases and the J gene end by 0 bases; junction bases not matched to a gene: 24. The CDR3 is made up of 22 amino acids. The germline gives CDR1 SGHRS, CDR2 YFSETQ. Here the CDR3 reads CASSPTSTGGLGRISSGNTIYF. CDR3 in DNA: TGCGCCAGCAGCCCAACCTCAACAGGGGGACTCGGGCGTATCAGCTCTGGAAACACCATATATTTT.

This clone has a single count. CDR3 DNA: TGTGCCAGCAGCCAAGTCGGGGGAGCCTACGAGCAGTACTTC. Protein sequence: CASSQVGGAYEQYF. The chain couples TRBV4-2 to TRBJ2-7, with a possible D match to TRBD2 (6 bases). CDR1 and CDR2 from the germline V gene are LGHNA and YNFKEQ. V dropped 1 base and J dropped 2 bases, with 9 bases sitting between them. This CDR3 has 14 amino acids.

V usage is TRBV5-4 and J usage is TRBJ2-1; 12 positions agree with TRBD2. Germline CDR1 SGHNT, CDR2 YYREEE (reference sequence). This CDR3 contains 13 residues. Trimming took 6 bases from V and 9 from J; bases not matched to a gene: 4. CDR3 DNA: TGTGCCAGCACCTCTAGCGGGGGGGGTGAGCAGTTCTTC. Amino acid sequence: CASTSSGGGEQFF.

The chain carries TRBV5-1 and TRBJ2-7; 7 bases are shared with TRBD2. The CDR3 totals 15 residues. Trimming at V came to 0 bases and at J to 5 bases, leaving 8 bases not matched to a gene. Germline V gene sequence: CDR1 SGHRS, CDR2 YFSETQ. This CDR3 is CASSLDRLRGDEQYF. The CDR3 DNA is TGCGCCAGCAGCTTGGACAGACTCCGGGGGGACGAGCAGTACTTC.

V and J are TRBV9 and TRBJ2-5; 12 bases align to TRBD2. The CDR3 sequence is 17 residues long. V shed 0 bases and J 5 bases; nucleotides not matched to a gene: 8. Germline CDR1 and CDR2: SGDLS and YYNGEE. The CDR3 protein is CASSVGVSSGGVETQYF. The CDR3 bases are TGTGCCAGCAGCGTAGGAGTGTCTAGCGGGGGGGTTGAGACCCAGTACTTC. Full variable domain (missing parts from reference TRBV9 and TRBJ2-5): DSGVTQTPKHLITATGQRVTLRCSPRSGDLSVYWYQQSLDQGLQFLIQYYNGEERAKGNILERFSAQQFPDLHSELNLSSLELGDSALYFCASSVGVSSGGVETQYFGPGTRLLVL.

Concerning this clone itself: The junction differs from germline at one of its ends, possibly a read error. This chain uses TRBV3-1 (or the pseudogene TRBV3-2) with TRBJ1-6; D might be TRBD1 (6 bases). This CDR3 spans 17 amino acids. Germline CDR1 reads LGHDT; CDR2 reads YNNKEL (reference sequence). CDR3 coding DNA: TGTGCCAGCAGCAAAGAAGAACAGGGTCCCTACAATTCACCCCTCCACTTT. Protein: CASSKEEQGPYNSPLHF.

The chain employs TRBV7-3 and TRBJ2-2; D ambiguous. Trimming cost V 3 bases and J 0 bases, with 5 bases left between them. Per germline, CDR1 SGHTA and CDR2 FQGTGA. The CDR3 runs to 14 residues. Written as DNA, the CDR3 is TGTGCCAGCAGCTTGAGTCCGAACACCGGGGAGCTGTTTTTT. This sequence encodes CASSLSPNTGELFF.

The chain carries TRBV30 and TRBJ2-3; possibly TRBD2 for D (5 bases). V lost 2 bases to trimming and J lost 4 bases, with 10 bases between them. CDR3 length equals 13 residues. In germline, CDR1 is GTSNPN, CDR2 SVGIG (reference sequence). The CDR3 is CAWSPGNSDTQYF. Here the CDR3 DNA reads TGTGCCTGGAGTCCCGGGAATTCAGATACGCAGTATTTT.

The rearrangement joins TRBV29-1 to TRBJ2-7, with D possibly matching TRBD2 (5 bases). V was clipped by 2 bases and J by 7 bases, with 12 bases between them. Germline CDR1 and CDR2: SQVTM and ANQGSEA. CDR3 length equals 12 residues. This chain's CDR3 is CSVERGGYEQYF. The CDR3 region has the DNA TGCAGCGTTGAACGGGGTGGGTATGAGCAGTACTTC.

The V and J genes are TRBV19 and TRBJ1-5; 9 bases fit TRBD1. Trimming removed 8 bases from V and 11 bases from J; junction bases left unmatched: 10. CDR3 length: 13 amino acids. From germline, CDR1 is LNHDA and CDR2 SQIVND (reference sequence). The CDR3 region is CASSGTGFVTQHF. CDR3 coding DNA: TGTGCCAGTTCCGGGACAGGGTTCGTTACCCAGCATTTT.

This rearrangement joins TRBV7-2 to TRBJ2-1, with TRBD2 matching over 8 bases. V was clipped by 5 bases and J by 0 bases; unmatched bases: 12. CDR1 is SGHTA and CDR2 is FQGNSA in the germline V gene. There are 18 residues in the CDR3. The CDR3 protein is CASSAGLGGGGSYNEQFF. The CDR3 nucleotides read TGTGCCAGCAGCGCGGGACTAGGAGGGGGGGGCTCCTACAATGAGCAGTTCTTC.

The chain carries TRBV27 and TRBJ2-1; TRBD2 aligns across 8 bases. Germline V gene sequence: CDR1 MNHEY, CDR2 SMNVEV (reference sequence). V shed 4 bases and J 3 bases; nucleotides not matched to a gene: 8. This CDR3 spans 16 amino acids. CDR3 in DNA: TGTGCCAGCAGTTCCCGGACTAGCCCCCTCTACAATGAGCAGTTCTTC. Translating it yields CASSSRTSPLYNEQFF.

The chain is built from TRBV6-2 or TRBV6-3 and TRBJ2-3; D gene unclear. This CDR3 is 14 amino acids long. Germline CDR1 and CDR2: MNHEY and SVGEGT. Deletions cut 2 bases from V and 8 bases from J, with 14 bases between. CDR3 protein: CASSYTYGRSTQYF. As DNA, the CDR3 is TGTGCCAGCAGTTACACGTATGGTAGGAGTACGCAGTATTTT.

The chain couples TRBV2 to TRBJ2-2; 10 bases agree with TRBD2. The CDR3 consists of 16 residues. The V segment lost 7 bases and the J segment 4 bases; nucleotides outside the gene matches: 9. Germline values: CDR1 SNHLY, CDR2 FYNNEI. The CDR3 loop is CASTQLAGPSTGELFF. DNA of the CDR3: TGTGCCAGCACACAACTAGCGGGGCCCTCCACCGGGGAGCTGTTTTTT.

The genes are TRBV19 and TRBJ2-4, with D possibly TRBD1 on 5 matching bases. The germline gives CDR1 LNHDA, CDR2 SQIVND (reference sequence). Deletions cut 5 bases from V and 0 bases from J, with 11 bases between. The CDR3 is 15 amino acids. This CDR3 reads CASSLRVVAKNIQYF. CDR3 sequence (DNA): TGTGCCAGTAGTCTCAGGGTTGTAGCCAAAAACATTCAGTACTTC. The full variable domain, completed using reference TRBV19 and TRBJ2-4, is DGGITQSPKYLFRKEGQNVTLSCEQNLNHDAMYWYRQDPGQGLRLIYYSQIVNDFQKGDIAEGYSVSREKKESFPLTVTSAQKNPTAFYLCASSLRVVAKNIQYFGAGTRLSVL.

This chain links TRBV6-2 or TRBV6-3 with TRBJ2-5, with TRBD2 identical over 7 bases. J was trimmed by 4 bases and V by 0 bases; bases with no gene match: 5. The CDR3 spans 15 residues. Germline CDR1 reads MNHEY; CDR2 reads SVGEGT. The CDR3 loop reads CASSYSYGRRETQYF. The CDR3 bases are TGTGCCAGCAGTTACTCGTACGGGAGGCGAGAGACCCAGTACTTC.

In this sample, this clone turned up once. The rearrangement uses TRBV5-4 and TRBJ2-1, with 8 bases fitting TRBD2. CDR1 is SGHNT, CDR2 YYREEE, per germline (reference sequence). The V gene end was trimmed by 3 bases and the J gene end by 2 bases; junction bases not matched to a gene: 7. The CDR3 is 16 amino acids. This CDR3 is CASSSQRERPYNEQFF. CDR3 nucleotide sequence: TGTGCCAGCAGCTCCCAGCGGGAGAGGCCCTACAATGAGCAGTTCTTC.

The chain combines TRBV13 with TRBJ2-1; D remains ambiguous. The V end lost 5 bases, the J end lost 4 bases, and 12 bases lay between the germline ends. The CDR3 contains 14 residues. CDR1 and CDR2 from the germline V gene are PRHDT and FYEKMQ (reference sequence). The CDR3 DNA follows: TGTGCCAGCAGCCGCCCTACGTCTTACAATGAGCAGTTCTTC. This codes for CASSRPTSYNEQFF. Together with reference TRBV13 and TRBJ2-1, the CDR3 gives the full variable domain: AAGVIQSPRHLIKEKRETATLKCYPIPRHDTVYWYQQGPGQDPQFLISFYEKMQSDKGSIPDRFSAQQFSDYHSELNMSSLELGDSALYFCASSRPTSYNEQFFGPGTRLTVL.